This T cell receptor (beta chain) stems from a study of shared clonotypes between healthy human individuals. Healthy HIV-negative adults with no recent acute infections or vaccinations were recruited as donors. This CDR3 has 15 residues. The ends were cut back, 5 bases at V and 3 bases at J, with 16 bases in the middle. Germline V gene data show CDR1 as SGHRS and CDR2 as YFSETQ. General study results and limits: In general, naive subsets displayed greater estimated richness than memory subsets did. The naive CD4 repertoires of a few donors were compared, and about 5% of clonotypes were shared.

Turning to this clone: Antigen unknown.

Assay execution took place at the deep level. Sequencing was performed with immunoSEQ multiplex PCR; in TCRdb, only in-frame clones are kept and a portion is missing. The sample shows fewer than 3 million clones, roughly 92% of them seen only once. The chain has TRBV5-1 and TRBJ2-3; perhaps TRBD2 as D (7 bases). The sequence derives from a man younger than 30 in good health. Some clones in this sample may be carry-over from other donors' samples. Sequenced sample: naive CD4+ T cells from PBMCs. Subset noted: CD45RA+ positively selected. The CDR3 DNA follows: TGCGCCAGCAGGCCAGGGGCGGGAGTAACAGATACGCAGTATTTT. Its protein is CASRPGAGVTDTQYF.